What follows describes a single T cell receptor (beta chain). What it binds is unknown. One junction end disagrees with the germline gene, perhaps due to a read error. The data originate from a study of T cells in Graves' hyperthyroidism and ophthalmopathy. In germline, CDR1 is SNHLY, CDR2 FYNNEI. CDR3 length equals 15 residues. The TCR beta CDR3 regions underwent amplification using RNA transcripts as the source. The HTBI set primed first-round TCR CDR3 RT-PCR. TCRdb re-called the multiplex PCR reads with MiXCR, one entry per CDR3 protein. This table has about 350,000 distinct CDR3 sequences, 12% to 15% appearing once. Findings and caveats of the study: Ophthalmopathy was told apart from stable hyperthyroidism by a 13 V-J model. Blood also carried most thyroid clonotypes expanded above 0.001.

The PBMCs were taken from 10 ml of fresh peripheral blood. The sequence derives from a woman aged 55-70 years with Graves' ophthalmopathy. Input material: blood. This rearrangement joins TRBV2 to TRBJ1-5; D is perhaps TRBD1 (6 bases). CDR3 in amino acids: CDSRTDRFSNQPQHF. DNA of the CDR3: TGTGACAGCAGGACAGACAGATTTAGCAATCAGCCCCAGCATTTT.